Below, 29 T cell receptor beta chains from the same sample are listed, as sequenced in a study of control samples from healthy donors and cancer patients. The method was immunoSEQ multiplex PCR; TCRdb's version includes in-frame clones alone and lacks a portion of them. The sample has about 180,000 clones; around nine tenths are singletons. The material sequenced was blood. The receptors derive from a man aged 25-40 years in good health.

V is TRBV15 and J is TRBJ2-3; possible D gene TRBD1, 5 bases. Germline loops: CDR1 LNHNV, CDR2 YYDKDF (reference sequence). This CDR3 has 16 residues. The V and J ends lost 0 bases and 1 base respectively, with 11 bases between them. CDR3 in DNA: TGTGCCACCAGCAGAGATCGACAGCTAGGCACAGATACGCAGTATTTT. Protein product: CATSRDRQLGTDTQYF. The variable domain in full, completed from reference TRBV15 and TRBJ2-3, reads DAMVIQNPRYQVTQFGKPVTLSCSQTLNHNVMYWYQQKSSQAPKLLFHYYDKDFNNEADTPDNFQSRRPNTSFCFLDIRSPGLGDTAMYLCATSRDRQLGTDTQYFGPGTRLTVL.

The rearrangement joins TRBV5-5 to TRBJ2-7, with D perhaps matching TRBD2 (5 bases). V dropped 2 bases and J dropped 2 bases, with 14 bases sitting between them. Germline V gene lookup returns CDR1 SGHKS and CDR2 YYEKEE (reference sequence). The CDR3 is made up of 15 amino acids. Here the CDR3 reads CASSFGLFGTYEQYF. CDR3 nucleotide sequence: TGTGCCAGCAGCTTTGGACTGTTTGGAACCTACGAGCAGTACTTC.

The rearrangement links TRBV7-9 to TRBJ1-6; D remains ambiguous. The CDR3 has 12 residues. Germline V gene data show CDR1 as SEHNR and CDR2 as FQNEAQ (reference sequence). V lost 1 base, J lost 10 bases, and 5 bases lay in between. The CDR3 coding sequence is TGTGCCAGCAGCTTAGTCGACTCACCCCTCCACTTT. Translation: CASSLVDSPLHF.

A note on this clone: Germline is not matched at one junction end, which may reflect a read error. The rearrangement joins TRBV5-6 to TRBJ1-2; tentative D call: TRBD1 (5 bases). The CDR3 spans 12 residues. Germline CDR1 and CDR2: SGHDT and YYEEEE. CDR3 nucleotides: TGTGCCAGCAGTTTCGCCAGGGTGACGCCCCTCTTC. It is translated as CASSFARVTPLF.

The chain couples TRBV18 to TRBJ1-5, with TRBD1 as a possible D gene (5 bases). Germline loops: CDR1 KGHSH, CDR2 LQKENI. The V and J ends lost 3 bases and 2 bases respectively, with 11 bases between them. The CDR3 loop spans 15 amino acids. The CDR3 region is CASSPGGRGNQPQHF. The DNA for the CDR3 is TGTGCCAGCTCACCGGGGGGGAGGGGCAATCAGCCCCAGCATTTT. The variable domain in full, completed from reference TRBV18 and TRBJ1-5, reads NAGVMQNPRHLVRRRGQEARLRCSPMKGHSHVYWYRQLPEEGLKFMVYLQKENIIDESGMPKERFSAEFPKEGPSILRIQQVVRGDSAAYFCASSPGGRGNQPQHFGDGTRLSIL.

This clone came up a few times. This chain connects TRBV19 to TRBJ1-4; 10 bases match TRBD1. Germline V gene lookup returns CDR1 LNHDA and CDR2 SQIVND (reference sequence). CDR3 size: 15 residues. V gave up 5 bases and J gave up 8 bases; unmatched junction bases: 8. DNA for the CDR3: TGTGCCAGTAGTCCCATGGGACAGGGGATCGAAAAACTGTTTTTT. Its translation: CASSPMGQGIEKLFF.

The chain employs TRBV3-1 (or the pseudogene TRBV3-2) and TRBJ1-1, with D tentatively TRBD1 (5 bases). This CDR3 has 13 residues. The V and J ends lost 6 bases and 5 bases respectively, with 13 bases between them. Germline lookup yields CDR1 LGHDT and CDR2 YNNKEL (reference sequence). CDR3 in DNA: TGTGCCAGCAGACTGGAGGGGAGGACTGAAGCTTTCTTT. Amino acid sequence: CASRLEGRTEAFF.

The chain carries TRBV3-1 (or the pseudogene TRBV3-2) and TRBJ2-7; D gene ambiguous. This CDR3 region has 12 residues. Trimming left V 6 bases short and J 0 bases short, with 6 bases between. From germline, CDR1 is LGHDT and CDR2 YNNKEL (reference sequence). CDR3 sequence (DNA): TGTGCCAGCAGTCCTTCCTCCTACGAGCAGTACTTC. The encoded protein is CASSPSSYEQYF.

This sequence joins TRBV18 and TRBJ1-1; unclear D gene. The V end lost 3 bases, the J end lost 1 base, and 12 bases lay between the germline ends. Germline V gene sequence: CDR1 KGHSH, CDR2 LQKENI. CDR3 size: 15 residues. Here the CDR3 reads CASSPLPWENTEAFF. CDR3 coding DNA: TGTGCCAGCTCACCTCTCCCCTGGGAGAACACTGAAGCTTTCTTT. Using reference TRBV18 and TRBJ1-1 for the parts outside the CDR3, the full variable domain is NAGVMQNPRHLVRRRGQEARLRCSPMKGHSHVYWYRQLPEEGLKFMVYLQKENIIDESGMPKERFSAEFPKEGPSILRIQQVVRGDSAAYFCASSPLPWENTEAFFGQGTRLTVV.

This chain uses TRBV29-1 with TRBJ2-5; 11 bases map to TRBD2. Germline V gene data show CDR1 as SQVTM and CDR2 as ANQGSEA. The ends lost 3 bases at V and 5 bases at J; junction bases unmatched: 8. This CDR3 contains 15 residues. CDR3: CSVETSGDRGETQYF. The CDR3 DNA is TGCAGCGTTGAGACTAGCGGGGATCGGGGGGAGACCCAGTACTTC.

The chain recombines TRBV18 with TRBJ1-4, with D possibly matching TRBD1 (5 bases). With 3 bases removed from V and 0 bases from J, the gap between germline ends came to 8 bases. The CDR3 length is 15 residues. The germline CDR1 and CDR2 sequences are KGHSH and LQKENI. The CDR3 sequence is CASSPGQATNEKLFF. The DNA of the CDR3 is TGTGCCAGCTCACCTGGACAAGCAACTAATGAAAAACTGTTTTTT. The whole variable domain, filled in from reference TRBV18 and TRBJ1-4, reads NAGVMQNPRHLVRRRGQEARLRCSPMKGHSHVYWYRQLPEEGLKFMVYLQKENIIDESGMPKERFSAEFPKEGPSILRIQQVVRGDSAAYFCASSPGQATNEKLFFGSGTQLSVL.

The rearrangement links TRBV7-2 to TRBJ2-3; D uncertain. Per the germline V gene, CDR1 is SGHTA and CDR2 is FQGNSA. This CDR3 has 17 residues. Trimming stripped 1 base from V and 1 base from J, with 15 bases between. CDR3 sequence reads: CASSLVGGGFGTDTQYF. CDR3 nucleotides: TGTGCCAGCAGCTTAGTTGGCGGCGGATTTGGCACAGATACGCAGTATTTT.

V usage is TRBV27 and J usage is TRBJ1-5; D uncertain. In germline, CDR1 is MNHEY, CDR2 SMNVEV (reference sequence). The CDR3 runs to 13 residues. V gave up 8 bases and J gave up 0 bases, with 8 bases separating them. The CDR3 DNA reads TGTGCCAGCGGGGAGAATAGCAATCAGCCCCAGCATTTT. Its protein is CASGENSNQPQHF.

This chain joins TRBV4-1 and TRBJ1-2; 7 bases line up with TRBD1. Germline trimming cut 0 bases from V and 7 bases from J; bases unmatched to any gene: 2. The germline gives CDR1 MGHRA, CDR2 YSYEKL. The CDR3 runs to 13 residues. CDR3 sequence reads: CASSQDRGSGYTF. The CDR3 nucleotides read TGCGCCAGCAGCCAAGACAGGGGGTCTGGCTACACCTTC.

This clone was picked up a small number of times. This chain uses TRBV7-6 with TRBJ2-7; TRBD1 matches 9 bases. The V and J ends lost 1 base and 1 base, in that order; junction bases with no gene match: 8. The CDR3 is 17 residues long. Germline V gives CDR1 SGHVS, CDR2 FNYEAQ. The chain's CDR3 is CASSLGEWDRASYEQYF. The DNA of the CDR3 is TGTGCCAGCAGCTTAGGGGAGTGGGACAGGGCTTCCTACGAGCAGTACTTC.

This chain's CDR3 is CASSMGTLETQYF. CDR3 bases: TGTGCCAGCAGCATGGGGACCCTGGAGACCCAGTACTTC. The chain employs TRBV5-5 and TRBJ2-5; D tentatively fits TRBD1 or TRBD2 (5 bases each). Trimming removed 4 bases from V and 5 bases from J, with 12 bases in between. Germline CDR1 SGHKS, CDR2 YYEKEE (reference sequence). The CDR3 has 13 residues.

The V call is TRBV7-9, the J call TRBJ2-7; maybe TRBD2 (5 bases). In germline, CDR1 is SEHNR, CDR2 FQNEAQ (reference sequence). The CDR3 is made up of 15 amino acids. Deletions cut 5 bases from V and 8 bases from J, with 22 bases between. CDR3 DNA sequence: TGTGCCAGCAGCCCCGAGGAGGTTGGGGTGATTCAGCAGTACTTC. Residues: CASSPEEVGVIQQYF.

As for this clone: The sample holds other DNA sequences that translate to the same CDR3. This chain uses TRBV5-6 with TRBJ1-1, with 8 bases lining up with TRBD1. CDR1 is SGHDT and CDR2 is YYEEEE in the germline V gene. The length of the CDR3 is 13 residues. Losses at the gene ends were 4 bases for V and 4 bases for J; bases not matched to a gene: 3. CDR3 nucleotides: TGTGCCAGCAGCCTGACAGGGGCCACTGAAGCTTTCTTT. Its protein product is CASSLTGATEAFF.

The V gene is TRBV7-9, the J gene TRBJ1-5, with D tentatively TRBD1 (5 bases). Trimming took 5 bases from V and 6 from J, leaving 17 bases between them. This CDR3 has 15 residues. Germline lookup yields CDR1 SEHNR and CDR2 FQNEAQ (reference sequence). The CDR3 loop is CASSPTGTARQPQHF. CDR3 nucleotides: TGTGCCAGCAGCCCCACCGGGACCGCTCGTCAGCCCCAGCATTTT.

The CDR3 here is CASSLQGAGGNTIYF. CDR3 nucleotides: TGTGCCAGCAGTTTACAGGGGGCGGGAGGAAACACCATATATTTT. The gene calls are TRBV28 and TRBJ1-3; 8 nucleotides agree with TRBD1. The CDR3 covers 15 residues. V dropped 2 bases and J dropped 4; count of bases not matched to a gene: 4. Germline-derived CDR1 and CDR2 are MDHEN and SYDVKM.

A word on this clone: This may be a read error: a much more frequent sequence differs by one nucleotide. This chain uses TRBV4-2 with TRBJ2-5; 7 nucleotides agree with TRBD1. Germline V gives CDR1 LGHNA, CDR2 YNFKEQ. The ends lost 4 bases at V and 4 bases at J; junction bases unmatched: 0. This CDR3 region has 12 residues. CDR3 sequence (DNA): TGTGCCAGCAGCCGGGACAGAGAGACCCAGTACTTC. Amino acid sequence: CASSRDRETQYF.

V is TRBV5-6 and J is TRBJ2-5, with D possibly matching TRBD1 (6 bases). The length of the CDR3 is 14 residues. V was shortened by 0 bases and J by 3 bases, with 9 bases between the two germline ends. The germline V gene has CDR1 SGHDT and CDR2 YYEEEE. CDR3 sequence reads: CASSLVTGKETQYF. The CDR3 nucleotides read TGTGCCAGCAGCTTGGTTACAGGGAAAGAGACCCAGTACTTC.

This chain joins TRBV15 and TRBJ2-2; TRBD2 might be the D (6 bases). The CDR3 totals 19 residues. Trimming left V 6 bases short and J 7 bases short, with 30 bases between. Germline CDR1 LNHNV, CDR2 YYDKDF (reference sequence). The CDR3 is CATSKAGSGWRTEGGELFF. The CDR3 DNA follows: TGTGCCACCAGTAAGGCGGGATCCGGCTGGCGGACTGAGGGCGGGGAGCTGTTTTTT.

The chain employs TRBV19 and TRBJ1-5; a weak D match, TRBD1 (5 bases). Trimming cost V 5 bases and J 6 bases, with 11 bases left between them. The CDR3 is made up of 13 amino acids. Per the germline V gene, CDR1 is LNHDA and CDR2 is SQIVND (reference sequence). DNA for the CDR3: TGTGCCAGTAGTTTTGGGGGGACTCAGCCCCAGCATTTT. Translating it yields CASSFGGTQPQHF.

The chain carries TRBV5-1 and TRBJ1-1; D is unresolved. CDR3 length: 13 amino acids. V was shortened by 0 bases and J by 0 bases, with 3 bases between the two germline ends. CDR1 and CDR2 (germline): SGHRS, YFSETQ. The chain's CDR3 is CASSLDLNTEAFF. The CDR3 coding sequence is TGCGCCAGCAGCTTGGATTTGAACACTGAAGCTTTCTTT.

This chain links TRBV6-1 with TRBJ1-5; D is undetermined. The CDR3 spans 14 residues. V lost 3 bases to trimming and J lost 0 bases, with 6 bases between them. From germline, CDR1 is MNHNS and CDR2 SASEGT. CDR3 region: CASSDAYSNQPQHF. The CDR3 coding sequence is TGTGCCAGCAGTGATGCCTATAGCAATCAGCCCCAGCATTTT.

This clone appeared once. The rearrangement joins TRBV4-3 to TRBJ1-1, with 10 bases identical to TRBD1. Germline V lookup: CDR1 LGHNA, CDR2 YSLEER. J gave up 1 base and V 4 bases, and 0 bases lay outside the gene matches. The CDR3 spans 14 residues. The CDR3 spells CASSRTGGNTEAFF. CDR3 coding DNA: TGCGCCAGCAGCCGGACAGGGGGGAACACTGAAGCTTTCTTT.

This clone was seen more than once but under ten times. The CDR3 loop is CASSLVGALNGYTF. The CDR3, as DNA: TGTGCCAGCAGCTTGGTCGGGGCTCTCAATGGCTACACCTTC. The chain combines TRBV5-4 with TRBJ1-2, with D perhaps matching TRBD1 (5 bases). Trimming removed 0 bases at V and 6 bases at J, with 12 bases between. This CDR3 has 14 amino acids. The germline V gene has CDR1 SGHNT and CDR2 YYREEE (reference sequence).

The chain combines TRBV19 with TRBJ2-5, with 8 nucleotides matching TRBD1. Germline V gives CDR1 LNHDA, CDR2 SQIVND (reference sequence). The CDR3 totals 15 residues. The J segment lost 5 bases and the V segment lost 6 bases, leaving 11 bases of the junction unmatched. The DNA for the CDR3 is TGTGCCAGTAGCCAGAGGCCAGGGGGCGTGGAGACCCAGTACTTC. It encodes CASSQRPGGVETQYF. The full variable domain, in which reference TRBV19 and TRBJ2-5 provide the parts outside the CDR3, is DGGITQSPKYLFRKEGQNVTLSCEQNLNHDAMYWYRQDPGQGLRLIYYSQIVNDFQKGDIAEGYSVSREKKESFPLTVTSAQKNPTAFYLCASSQRPGGVETQYFGPGTRLLVL.